This TCR beta chain came from a study of blood T cell repertoires in COVID-19. On the study more broadly: PBMCs, B-cell-depleted T cells, or T cells were the source of the cDNA or gDNA that made up the material.

In the original analysis: For nucleated cells, counts were estimated from reference gene primer amplification. Only in-frame clones appear in the TCRdb table, and some are missing; sequencing was by immunoSEQ multiplex PCR. D and trimming were read from the DNA, whereas the V and J calls and clone size are those reported in that table. This sample has some 160,000 clones, with around 80% found just once. The CDR3 extends over 14 amino acids. V shed 6 bases and J shed 1 base, with 12 bases lying between them. CDR1 and CDR2 from the germline V gene are MNHEY and SVGAGI. This clonotype originated in a woman aged 45-65 years with acute or convalescent COVID-19. The sample consisted of peripheral blood. The rearrangement uses TRBV6-5 and TRBJ1-1; TRBD1 might be the D (6 bases). The CDR3 loop is CASSTSRGNTEAFF. Written as DNA, the CDR3 is TGTGCCAGCAGCACATCCAGGGGGAACACTGAAGCTTTCTTT.